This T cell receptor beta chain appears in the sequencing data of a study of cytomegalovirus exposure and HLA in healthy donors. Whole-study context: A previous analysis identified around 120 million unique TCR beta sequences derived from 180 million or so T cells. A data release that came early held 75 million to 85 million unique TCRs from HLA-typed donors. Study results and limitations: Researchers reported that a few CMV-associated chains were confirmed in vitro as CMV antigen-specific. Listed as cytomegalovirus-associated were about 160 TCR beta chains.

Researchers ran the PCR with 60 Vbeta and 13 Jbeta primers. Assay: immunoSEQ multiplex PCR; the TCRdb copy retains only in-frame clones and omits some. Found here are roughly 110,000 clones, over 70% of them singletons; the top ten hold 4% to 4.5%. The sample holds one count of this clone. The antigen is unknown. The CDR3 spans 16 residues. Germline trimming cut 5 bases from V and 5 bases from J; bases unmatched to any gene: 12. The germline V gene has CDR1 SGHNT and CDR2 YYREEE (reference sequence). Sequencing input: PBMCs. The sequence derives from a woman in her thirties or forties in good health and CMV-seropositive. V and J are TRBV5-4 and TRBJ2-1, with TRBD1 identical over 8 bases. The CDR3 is CASSNPPGQADNEQFF. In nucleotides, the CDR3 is TGTGCCAGCAGTAACCCTCCGGGACAGGCTGACAATGAGCAGTTCTTC.